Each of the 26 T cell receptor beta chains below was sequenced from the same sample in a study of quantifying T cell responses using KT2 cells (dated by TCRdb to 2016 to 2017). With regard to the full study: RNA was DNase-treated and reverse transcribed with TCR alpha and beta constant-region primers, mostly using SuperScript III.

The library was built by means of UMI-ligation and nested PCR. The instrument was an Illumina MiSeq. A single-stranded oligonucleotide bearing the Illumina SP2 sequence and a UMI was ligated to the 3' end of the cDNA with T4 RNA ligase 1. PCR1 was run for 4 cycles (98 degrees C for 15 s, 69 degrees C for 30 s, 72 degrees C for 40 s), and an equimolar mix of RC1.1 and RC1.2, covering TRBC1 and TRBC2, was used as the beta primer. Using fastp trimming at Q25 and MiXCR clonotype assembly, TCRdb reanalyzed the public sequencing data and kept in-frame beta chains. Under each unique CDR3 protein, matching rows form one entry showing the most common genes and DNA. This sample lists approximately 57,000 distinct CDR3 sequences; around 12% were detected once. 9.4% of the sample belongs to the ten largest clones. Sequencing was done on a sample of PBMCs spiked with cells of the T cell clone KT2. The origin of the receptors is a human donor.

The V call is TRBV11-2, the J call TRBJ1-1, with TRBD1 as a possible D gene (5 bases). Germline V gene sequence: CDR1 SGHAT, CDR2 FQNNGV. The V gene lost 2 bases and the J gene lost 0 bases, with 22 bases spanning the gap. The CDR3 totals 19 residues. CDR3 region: CASSLYTLGRAKMNTEAFF. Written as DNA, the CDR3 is TGTGCCAGCAGCTTATATACGCTTGGCAGGGCGAAAATGAACACTGAAGCTTTCTTT.

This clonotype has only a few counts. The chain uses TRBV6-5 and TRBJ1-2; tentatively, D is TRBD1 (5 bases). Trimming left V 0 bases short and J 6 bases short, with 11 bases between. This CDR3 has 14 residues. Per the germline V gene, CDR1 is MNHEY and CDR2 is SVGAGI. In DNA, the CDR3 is TGTGCCAGCAGTTACTCTACGTCGGGGGATGGCTACACCTTC. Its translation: CASSYSTSGDGYTF.

The CDR3: CASRLTGTGWSWTEAFF. CDR3 coding DNA: TGTGCCAGCAGGTTAACCGGGACAGGCTGGTCGTGGACTGAAGCTTTCTTT. The chain couples TRBV6-5 to TRBJ1-1; 8 bases are shared with TRBD1. Germline-derived CDR1 and CDR2 are MNHEY and SVGAGI. The CDR3 loop spans 17 amino acids. Trimming cost V 6 bases and J 5 bases; bases outside gene matches: 17.

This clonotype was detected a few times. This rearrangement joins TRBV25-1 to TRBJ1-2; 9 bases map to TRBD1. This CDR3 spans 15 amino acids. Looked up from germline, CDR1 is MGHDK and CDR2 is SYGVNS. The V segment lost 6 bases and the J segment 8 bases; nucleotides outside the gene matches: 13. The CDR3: CASSERGTGTWGYTF. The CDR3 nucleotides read TGTGCCAGCAGCGAGAGGGGGACAGGGACGTGGGGCTACACCTTC.

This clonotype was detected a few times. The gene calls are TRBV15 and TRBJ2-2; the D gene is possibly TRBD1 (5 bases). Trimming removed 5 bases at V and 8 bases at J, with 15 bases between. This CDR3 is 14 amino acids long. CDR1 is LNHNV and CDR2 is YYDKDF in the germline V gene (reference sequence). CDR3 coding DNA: TGTGCCACCAGCTATGACAGCGCATGGGGGGAGCTGTTTTTT. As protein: CATSYDSAWGELFF. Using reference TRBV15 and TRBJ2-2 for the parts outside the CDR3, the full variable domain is DAMVIQNPRYQVTQFGKPVTLSCSQTLNHNVMYWYQQKSSQAPKLLFHYYDKDFNNEADTPDNFQSRRPNTSFCFLDIRSPGLGDTAMYLCATSYDSAWGELFFGEGSRLTVL.

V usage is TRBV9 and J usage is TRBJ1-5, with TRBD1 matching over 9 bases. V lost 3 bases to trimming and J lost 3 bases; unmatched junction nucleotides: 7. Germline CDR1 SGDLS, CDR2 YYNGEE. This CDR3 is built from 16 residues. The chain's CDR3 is CASSDRDRAPNQPQHF. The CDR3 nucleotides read TGTGCCAGCAGCGACCGGGACAGGGCCCCCAATCAGCCCCAGCATTTT.

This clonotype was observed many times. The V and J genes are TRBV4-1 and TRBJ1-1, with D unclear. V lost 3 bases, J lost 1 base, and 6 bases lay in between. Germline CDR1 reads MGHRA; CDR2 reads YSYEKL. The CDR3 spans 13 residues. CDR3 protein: CASSHPRNTEAFF. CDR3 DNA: TGCGCCAGCAGCCATCCCAGGAACACTGAAGCTTTCTTT.

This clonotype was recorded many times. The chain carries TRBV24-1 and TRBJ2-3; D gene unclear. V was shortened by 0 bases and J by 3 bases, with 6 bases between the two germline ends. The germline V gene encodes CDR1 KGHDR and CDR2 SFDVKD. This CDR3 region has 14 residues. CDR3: CATSDLGRTDTQYF. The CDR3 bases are TGTGCCACCAGTGATTTGGGCAGAACAGATACGCAGTATTTT.

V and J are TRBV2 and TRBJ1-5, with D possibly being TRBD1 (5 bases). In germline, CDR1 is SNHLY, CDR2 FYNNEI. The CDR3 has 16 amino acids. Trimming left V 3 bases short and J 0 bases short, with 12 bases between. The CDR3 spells CASSDNRFYSNQPQHF. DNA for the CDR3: TGTGCCAGCAGTGATAACAGGTTTTATAGCAATCAGCCCCAGCATTTT.

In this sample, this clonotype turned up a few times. The CDR3 loop reads CSAEIGTGGHEQYF. In DNA, the CDR3 is TGCAGTGCGGAGATCGGGACAGGGGGCCACGAGCAGTACTTC. This chain connects TRBV20-1 to TRBJ2-7, with 12 nucleotides matching TRBD1. This CDR3 spans 14 amino acids. Germline CDR1 DFQATT, CDR2 SNEGSKA (reference sequence). The junction had 8 bases not matched to a gene; V was cut back by 6 bases and J by 5 bases.

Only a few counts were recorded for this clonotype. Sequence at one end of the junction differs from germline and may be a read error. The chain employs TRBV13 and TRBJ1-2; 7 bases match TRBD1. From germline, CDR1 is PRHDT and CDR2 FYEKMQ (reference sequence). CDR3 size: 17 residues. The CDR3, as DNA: TGTGCCAGCAGCCCCGGGGCCGCTCGGGACAGACCCTATGGCTACATCTTC. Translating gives CASSPGAARDRPYGYIF. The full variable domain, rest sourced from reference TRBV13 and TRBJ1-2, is AAGVIQSPRHLIKEKRETATLKCYPIPRHDTVYWYQQGPGQDPQFLISFYEKMQSDKGSIPDRFSAQQFSDYHSELNMSSLELGDSALYFCASSPGAARDRPYGYIFGSGTRLTVV.

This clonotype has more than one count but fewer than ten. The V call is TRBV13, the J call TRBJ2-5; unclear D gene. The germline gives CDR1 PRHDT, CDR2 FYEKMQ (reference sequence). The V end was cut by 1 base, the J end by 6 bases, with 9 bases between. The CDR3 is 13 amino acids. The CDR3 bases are TGTGCCAGCAGCTTAGTTGGGGTCAAGACCCAGTACTTC. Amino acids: CASSLVGVKTQYF. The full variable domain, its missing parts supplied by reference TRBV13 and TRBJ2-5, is AAGVIQSPRHLIKEKRETATLKCYPIPRHDTVYWYQQGPGQDPQFLISFYEKMQSDKGSIPDRFSAQQFSDYHSELNMSSLELGDSALYFCASSLVGVKTQYFGPGTRLLVL.

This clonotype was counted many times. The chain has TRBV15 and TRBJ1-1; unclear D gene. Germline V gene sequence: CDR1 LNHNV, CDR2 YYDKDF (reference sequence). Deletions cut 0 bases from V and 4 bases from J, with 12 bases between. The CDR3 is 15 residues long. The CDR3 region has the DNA TGTGCCACCAGCAGAGATACGGGTGGCTCCACTGAAGCTTTCTTT. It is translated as CATSRDTGGSTEAFF.

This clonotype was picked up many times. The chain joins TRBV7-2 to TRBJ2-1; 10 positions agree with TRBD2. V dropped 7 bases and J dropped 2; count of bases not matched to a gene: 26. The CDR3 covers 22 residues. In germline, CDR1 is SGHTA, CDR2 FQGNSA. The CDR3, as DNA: TGTGCCAGCAAGGCTCCCCGGGCTCGGGGGGGCTTAGCGGGGGGACCCTACAATGAGCAGTTCTTC. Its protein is CASKAPRARGGLAGGPYNEQFF.

The DNA for the CDR3 is TGTGCCAGCCGACAGATAAATGAAAAACTGTTTTTT. It encodes CASRQINEKLFF. This sequence joins TRBV6-1 and TRBJ1-4; maybe TRBD1 (5 bases). Germline CDR1 is MNHNS and CDR2 is SASEGT. Deletions cut 8 bases from V and 5 bases from J, with 9 bases between. The CDR3 is 12 amino acids.

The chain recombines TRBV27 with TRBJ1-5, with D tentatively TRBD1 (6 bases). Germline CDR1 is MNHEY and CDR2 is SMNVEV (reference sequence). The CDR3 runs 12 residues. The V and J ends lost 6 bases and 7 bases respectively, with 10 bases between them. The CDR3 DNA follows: TGTGCCAGCAGGGGGGGCGGACAGCCCCAGCATTTT. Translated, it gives CASRGGGQPQHF.

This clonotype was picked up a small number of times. The CDR3 sequence is CASSQVVLTYEQYF. CDR3 bases: TGCGCCAGCAGCCAGGTGGTGCTTACCTACGAGCAGTACTTC. The chain has TRBV4-1 and TRBJ2-7; D unresolved. Per germline, CDR1 MGHRA and CDR2 YSYEKL. The V end was cut by 3 bases, the J end by 2 bases, with 11 bases between. The CDR3 consists of 14 residues.

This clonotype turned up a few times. In nucleotides, the CDR3 is TGTGCCAGCAGCCAAGCTAACGAGCAGTACTTC. It translates to CASSQANEQYF. The rearrangement joins TRBV14 to TRBJ2-7; D is unresolved. The CDR3 is 11 amino acids. Germline V gives CDR1 SGHDN, CDR2 FVKESK. Trimming took off 1 base at V and 5 bases at J, with 3 bases between the two ends.

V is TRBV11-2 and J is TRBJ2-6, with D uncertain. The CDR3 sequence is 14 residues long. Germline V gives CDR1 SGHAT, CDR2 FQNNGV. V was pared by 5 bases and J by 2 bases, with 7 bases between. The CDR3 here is CASSPGTGANVLTF. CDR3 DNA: TGTGCCAGCAGCCCCGGCACTGGGGCCAACGTCCTGACTTTC.

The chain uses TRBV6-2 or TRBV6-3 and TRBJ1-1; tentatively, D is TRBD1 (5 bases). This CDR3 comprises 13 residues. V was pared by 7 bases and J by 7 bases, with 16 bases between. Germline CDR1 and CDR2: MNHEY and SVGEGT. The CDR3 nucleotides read TGTGCCAGCACCCTGGGGTGGGGGAATGAAGCTTTCTTT. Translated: CASTLGWGNEAFF.

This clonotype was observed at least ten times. The CDR3 sequence is CASSQTANYGYTF. For the CDR3, the DNA is TGTGCCAGCAGTCAGACAGCTAACTATGGCTACACCTTC. V usage is TRBV27 and J usage is TRBJ1-2; a possible D gene is TRBD1 (5 bases). The ends were cut back, 5 bases at V and 0 bases at J, with 7 bases in the middle. CDR3 size: 13 residues. The germline CDR1 and CDR2 sequences are MNHEY and SMNVEV (reference sequence).

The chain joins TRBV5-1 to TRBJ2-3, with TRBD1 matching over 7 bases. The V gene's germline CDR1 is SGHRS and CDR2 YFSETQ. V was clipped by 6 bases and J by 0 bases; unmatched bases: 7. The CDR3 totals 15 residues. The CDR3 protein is CASISTTGSTDTQYF. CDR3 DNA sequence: TGCGCCAGCATATCAACGACAGGGAGCACAGATACGCAGTATTTT.

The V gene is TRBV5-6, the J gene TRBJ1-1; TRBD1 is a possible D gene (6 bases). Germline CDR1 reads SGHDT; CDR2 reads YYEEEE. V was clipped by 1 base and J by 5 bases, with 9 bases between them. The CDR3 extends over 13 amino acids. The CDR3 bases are TGTGCCAGCAGCTTGTTCCAGGGGACTGAAGCTTTCTTT. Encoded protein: CASSLFQGTEAFF.

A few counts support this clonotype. The CDR3 is CASSPLGLGGGTGELFF. The CDR3 DNA reads TGCGCCAGCAGCCCCCTGGGCCTCGGGGGGGGGACCGGGGAGCTGTTTTTT. This chain uses TRBV4-1 with TRBJ2-2, with TRBD2 matching over 8 bases. CDR1 MGHRA and CDR2 YSYEKL come from the germline V gene. CDR3 size: 17 residues. J lost 5 bases, V lost 4 bases, and 12 bases had no gene match.

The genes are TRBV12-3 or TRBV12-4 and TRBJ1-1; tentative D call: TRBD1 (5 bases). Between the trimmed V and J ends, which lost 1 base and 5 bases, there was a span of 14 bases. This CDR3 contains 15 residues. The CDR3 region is CASSLGWQGRTEAFF. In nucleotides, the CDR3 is TGTGCCAGCAGTTTAGGATGGCAGGGAAGGACTGAAGCTTTCTTT.

The CDR3, as DNA: TGTGCCAGCAGCTTGCGACCCGCAGATACGCAGTATTTT. This sequence encodes CASSLRPADTQYF. The chain has TRBV7-8 and TRBJ2-3; no firm D call. Trimming took off 3 bases at V and 4 bases at J, with 8 bases between the two ends. The CDR3 loop spans 13 amino acids. Looked up from germline, CDR1 is SGHVS and CDR2 is FQNEAQ. Full variable domain (rest looked up from reference TRBV7-8 and TRBJ2-3): GAGVSQSPRYKVAKRGQDVALRCDPISGHVSLFWYQQALGQGPEFLTYFQNEAQLDKSGLPSDRFFAERPEGSVSTLKIQRTQQEDSAVYLCASSLRPADTQYFGPGTRLTVL.